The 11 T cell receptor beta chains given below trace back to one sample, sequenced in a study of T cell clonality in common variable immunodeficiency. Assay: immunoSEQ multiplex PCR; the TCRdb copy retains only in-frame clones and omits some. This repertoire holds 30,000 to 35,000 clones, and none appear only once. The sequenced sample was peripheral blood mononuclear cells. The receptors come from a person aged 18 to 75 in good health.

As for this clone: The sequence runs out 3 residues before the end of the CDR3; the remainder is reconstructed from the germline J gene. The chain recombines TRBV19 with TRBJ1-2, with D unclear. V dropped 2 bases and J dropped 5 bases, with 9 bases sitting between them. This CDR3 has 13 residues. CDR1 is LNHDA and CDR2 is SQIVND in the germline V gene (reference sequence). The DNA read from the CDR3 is TGTGCCAGTAGTATACCCCCGAGGTATGGC. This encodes CASSIPPRYG. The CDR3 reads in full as CASSIPPRYGYTF.

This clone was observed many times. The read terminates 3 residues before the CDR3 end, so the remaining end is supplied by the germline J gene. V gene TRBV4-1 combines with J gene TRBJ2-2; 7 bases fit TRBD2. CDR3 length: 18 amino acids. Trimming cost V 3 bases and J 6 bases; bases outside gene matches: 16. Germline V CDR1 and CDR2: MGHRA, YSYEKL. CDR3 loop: CASSHHPGGGRTAGELFF. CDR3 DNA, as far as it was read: TGCGCCAGCAGCCACCACCCCGGTGGCGGGAGAACGGCCGGGGAG.

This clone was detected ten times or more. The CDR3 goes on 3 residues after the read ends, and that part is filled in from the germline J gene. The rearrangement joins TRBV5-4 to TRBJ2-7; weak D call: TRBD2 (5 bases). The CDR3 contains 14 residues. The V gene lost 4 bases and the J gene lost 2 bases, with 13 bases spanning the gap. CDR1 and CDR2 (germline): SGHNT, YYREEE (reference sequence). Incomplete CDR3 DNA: TGTGCCAGCAGCGCCGCAAGCGGAGCCTACGAG. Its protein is CASSAASGAYE. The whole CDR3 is CASSAASGAYEQYF.

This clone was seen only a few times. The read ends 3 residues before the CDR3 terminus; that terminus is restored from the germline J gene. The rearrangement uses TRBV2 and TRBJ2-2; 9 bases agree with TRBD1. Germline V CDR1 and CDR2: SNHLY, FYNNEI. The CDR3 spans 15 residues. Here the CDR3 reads CASSQKTGGNEKLFF. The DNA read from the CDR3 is TGTGCCAGCAGTCAGAAGACAGGGGGAAATGAAAAG.

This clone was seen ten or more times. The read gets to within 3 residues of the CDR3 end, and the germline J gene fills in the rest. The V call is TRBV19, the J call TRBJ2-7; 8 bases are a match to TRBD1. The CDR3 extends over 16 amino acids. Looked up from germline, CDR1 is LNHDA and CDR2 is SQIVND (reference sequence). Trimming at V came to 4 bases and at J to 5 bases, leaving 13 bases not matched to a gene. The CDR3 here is CASSTRPDRGRDEQYF. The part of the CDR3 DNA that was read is TGTGCCAGTAGTACCCGCCCCGACAGGGGACGGGACGAG.

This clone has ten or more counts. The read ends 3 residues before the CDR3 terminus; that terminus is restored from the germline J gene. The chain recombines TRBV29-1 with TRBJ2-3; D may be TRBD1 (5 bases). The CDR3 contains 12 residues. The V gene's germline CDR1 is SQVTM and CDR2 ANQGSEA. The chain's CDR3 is CSVGAGNQPQYF. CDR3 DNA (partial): TGCAGCGTTGGAGCAGGGAATCAGCCG.

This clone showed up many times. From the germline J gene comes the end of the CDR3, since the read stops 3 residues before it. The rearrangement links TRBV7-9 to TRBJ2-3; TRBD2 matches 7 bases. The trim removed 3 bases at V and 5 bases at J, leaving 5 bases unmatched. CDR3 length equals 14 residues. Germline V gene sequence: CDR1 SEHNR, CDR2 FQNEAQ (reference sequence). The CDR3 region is CASSFSGRGDTQYF. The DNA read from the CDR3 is TGTGCCAGCAGCTTCAGTGGGAGGGGAGATACG. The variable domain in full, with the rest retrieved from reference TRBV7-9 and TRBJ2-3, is DTGVSQNPRHKITKRGQNVTFRCDPISEHNRLYWYRQTLGQGPEFLTYFQNEAQLEKSRLLSDRFSAERPKGSFSTLEIQRTEQGDSAMYLCASSFSGRGDTQYFGPGTRLTVL.

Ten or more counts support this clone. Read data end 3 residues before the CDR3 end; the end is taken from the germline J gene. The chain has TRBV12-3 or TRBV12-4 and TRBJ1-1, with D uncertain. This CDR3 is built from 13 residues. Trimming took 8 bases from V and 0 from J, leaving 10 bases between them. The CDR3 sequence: CASLRAVNTEAFF. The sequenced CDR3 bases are TGTGCCAGCCTAAGGGCCGTGAACACTGAA.

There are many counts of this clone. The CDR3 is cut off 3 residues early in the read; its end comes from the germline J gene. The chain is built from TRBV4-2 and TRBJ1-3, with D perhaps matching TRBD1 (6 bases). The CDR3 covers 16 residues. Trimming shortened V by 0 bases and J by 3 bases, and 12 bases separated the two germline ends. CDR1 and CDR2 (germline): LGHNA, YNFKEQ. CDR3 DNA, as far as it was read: TGTGCCAGCAGCCAAGAAGTGGGGGCATATGGAAACACC. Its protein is CASSQEVGAYGNT. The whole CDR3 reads CASSQEVGAYGNTIYF.

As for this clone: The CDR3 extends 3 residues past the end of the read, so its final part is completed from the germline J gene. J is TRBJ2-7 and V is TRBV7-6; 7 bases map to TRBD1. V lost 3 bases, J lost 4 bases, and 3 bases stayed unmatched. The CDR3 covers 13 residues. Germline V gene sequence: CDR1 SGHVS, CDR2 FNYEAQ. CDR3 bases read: TGTGCCAGCAGCTTCGAGGGGGCGTACGAG. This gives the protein CASSFEGAYE. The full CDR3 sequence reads CASSFEGAYEQYF.

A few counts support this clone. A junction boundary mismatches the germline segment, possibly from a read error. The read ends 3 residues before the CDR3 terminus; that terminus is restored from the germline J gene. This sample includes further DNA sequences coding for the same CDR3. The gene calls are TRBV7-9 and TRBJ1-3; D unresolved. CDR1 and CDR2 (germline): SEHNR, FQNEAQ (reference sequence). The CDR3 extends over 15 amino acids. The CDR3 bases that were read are TGTGCCAGCAGCCCTGCCGGGTCCTCTGGAAACACA. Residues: CASSPAGSSGNT. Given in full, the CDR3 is CASSPAGSSGNTIYF.